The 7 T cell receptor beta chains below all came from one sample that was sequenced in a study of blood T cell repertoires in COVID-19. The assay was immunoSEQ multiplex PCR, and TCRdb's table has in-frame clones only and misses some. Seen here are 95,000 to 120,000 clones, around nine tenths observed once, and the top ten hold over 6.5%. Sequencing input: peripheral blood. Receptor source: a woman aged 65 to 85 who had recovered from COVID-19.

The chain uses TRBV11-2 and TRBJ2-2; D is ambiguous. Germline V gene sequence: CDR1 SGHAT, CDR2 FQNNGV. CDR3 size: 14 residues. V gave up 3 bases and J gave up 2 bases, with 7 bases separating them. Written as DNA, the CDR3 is TGTGCCAGCAGCTTCTTGGCTAACACCGGGGAGCTGTTTTTT. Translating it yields CASSFLANTGELFF.

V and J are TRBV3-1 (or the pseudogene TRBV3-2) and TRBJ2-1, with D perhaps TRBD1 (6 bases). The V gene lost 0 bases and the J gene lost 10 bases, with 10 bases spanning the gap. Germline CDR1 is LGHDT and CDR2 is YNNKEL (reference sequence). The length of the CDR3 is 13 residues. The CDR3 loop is CASSQDQGREQFF. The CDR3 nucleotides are TGTGCCAGCAGCCAAGATCAGGGGCGGGAGCAGTTCTTC.

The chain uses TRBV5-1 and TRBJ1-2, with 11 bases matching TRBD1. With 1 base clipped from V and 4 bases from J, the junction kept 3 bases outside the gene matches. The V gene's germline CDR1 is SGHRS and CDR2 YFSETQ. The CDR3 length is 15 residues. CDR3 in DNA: TGCGCCAGCAGCTTGCGGACAGGGGGCGTCTATGGCTACACCTTC. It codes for CASSLRTGGVYGYTF. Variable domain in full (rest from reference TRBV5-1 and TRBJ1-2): KAGVTQTPRYLIKTRGQQVTLSCSPISGHRSVSWYQQTPGQGLQFLFEYFSETQRNKGNFPGRFSGRQFSNSRSEMNVSTLELGDSALYLCASSLRTGGVYGYTFGSGTRLTVV.

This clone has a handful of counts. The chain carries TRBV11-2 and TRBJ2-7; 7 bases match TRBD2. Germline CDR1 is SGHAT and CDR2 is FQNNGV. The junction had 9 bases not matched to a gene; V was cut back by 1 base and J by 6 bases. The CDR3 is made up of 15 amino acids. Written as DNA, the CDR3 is TGTGCCAGCAGCTTAGTCTGGGCGGGAGAATCCGAGCAGTACTTC. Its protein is CASSLVWAGESEQYF.

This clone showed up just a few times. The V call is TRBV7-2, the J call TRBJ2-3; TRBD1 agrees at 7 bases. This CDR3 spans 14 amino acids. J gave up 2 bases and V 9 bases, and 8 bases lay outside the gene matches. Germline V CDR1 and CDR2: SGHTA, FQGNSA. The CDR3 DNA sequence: TGTGCCAGTCGACGAGGGGGCCCCACAGATACGCAGTATTTT. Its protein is CASRRGGPTDTQYF.

The DNA for the CDR3 is TGTGCCAGCAGCCCCGTCAACTATGGCTACACCTTC. Protein: CASSPVNYGYTF. This chain connects TRBV7-2 to TRBJ1-2; D is ambiguous. V was clipped by 5 bases and J by 2 bases, with 6 bases between them. The CDR3 is made up of 12 amino acids. Germline CDR1 and CDR2: SGHTA and FQGNSA.

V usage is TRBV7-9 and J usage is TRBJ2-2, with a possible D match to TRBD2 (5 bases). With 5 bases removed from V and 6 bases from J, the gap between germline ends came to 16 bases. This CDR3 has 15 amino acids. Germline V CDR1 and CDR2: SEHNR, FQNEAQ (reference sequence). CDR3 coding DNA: TGTGCCAGCAGCAATCTAGCCCCGGTTGCCGGGGAGCTGTTTTTT. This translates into CASSNLAPVAGELFF.